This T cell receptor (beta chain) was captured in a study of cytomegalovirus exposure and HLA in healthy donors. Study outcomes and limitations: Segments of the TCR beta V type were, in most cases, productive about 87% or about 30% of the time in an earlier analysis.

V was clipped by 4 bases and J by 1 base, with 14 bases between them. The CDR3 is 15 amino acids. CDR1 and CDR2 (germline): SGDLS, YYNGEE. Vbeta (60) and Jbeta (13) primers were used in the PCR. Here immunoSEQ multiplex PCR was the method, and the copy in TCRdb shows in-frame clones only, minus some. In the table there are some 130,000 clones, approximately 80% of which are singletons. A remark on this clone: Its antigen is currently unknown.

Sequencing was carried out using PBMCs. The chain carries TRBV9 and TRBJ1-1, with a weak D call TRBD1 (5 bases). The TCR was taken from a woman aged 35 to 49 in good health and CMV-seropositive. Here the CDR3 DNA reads TGTGCCAGCAGCCCCCGACAGACGGGGAACACTGAAGCTTTCTTT. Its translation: CASSPRQTGNTEAFF.